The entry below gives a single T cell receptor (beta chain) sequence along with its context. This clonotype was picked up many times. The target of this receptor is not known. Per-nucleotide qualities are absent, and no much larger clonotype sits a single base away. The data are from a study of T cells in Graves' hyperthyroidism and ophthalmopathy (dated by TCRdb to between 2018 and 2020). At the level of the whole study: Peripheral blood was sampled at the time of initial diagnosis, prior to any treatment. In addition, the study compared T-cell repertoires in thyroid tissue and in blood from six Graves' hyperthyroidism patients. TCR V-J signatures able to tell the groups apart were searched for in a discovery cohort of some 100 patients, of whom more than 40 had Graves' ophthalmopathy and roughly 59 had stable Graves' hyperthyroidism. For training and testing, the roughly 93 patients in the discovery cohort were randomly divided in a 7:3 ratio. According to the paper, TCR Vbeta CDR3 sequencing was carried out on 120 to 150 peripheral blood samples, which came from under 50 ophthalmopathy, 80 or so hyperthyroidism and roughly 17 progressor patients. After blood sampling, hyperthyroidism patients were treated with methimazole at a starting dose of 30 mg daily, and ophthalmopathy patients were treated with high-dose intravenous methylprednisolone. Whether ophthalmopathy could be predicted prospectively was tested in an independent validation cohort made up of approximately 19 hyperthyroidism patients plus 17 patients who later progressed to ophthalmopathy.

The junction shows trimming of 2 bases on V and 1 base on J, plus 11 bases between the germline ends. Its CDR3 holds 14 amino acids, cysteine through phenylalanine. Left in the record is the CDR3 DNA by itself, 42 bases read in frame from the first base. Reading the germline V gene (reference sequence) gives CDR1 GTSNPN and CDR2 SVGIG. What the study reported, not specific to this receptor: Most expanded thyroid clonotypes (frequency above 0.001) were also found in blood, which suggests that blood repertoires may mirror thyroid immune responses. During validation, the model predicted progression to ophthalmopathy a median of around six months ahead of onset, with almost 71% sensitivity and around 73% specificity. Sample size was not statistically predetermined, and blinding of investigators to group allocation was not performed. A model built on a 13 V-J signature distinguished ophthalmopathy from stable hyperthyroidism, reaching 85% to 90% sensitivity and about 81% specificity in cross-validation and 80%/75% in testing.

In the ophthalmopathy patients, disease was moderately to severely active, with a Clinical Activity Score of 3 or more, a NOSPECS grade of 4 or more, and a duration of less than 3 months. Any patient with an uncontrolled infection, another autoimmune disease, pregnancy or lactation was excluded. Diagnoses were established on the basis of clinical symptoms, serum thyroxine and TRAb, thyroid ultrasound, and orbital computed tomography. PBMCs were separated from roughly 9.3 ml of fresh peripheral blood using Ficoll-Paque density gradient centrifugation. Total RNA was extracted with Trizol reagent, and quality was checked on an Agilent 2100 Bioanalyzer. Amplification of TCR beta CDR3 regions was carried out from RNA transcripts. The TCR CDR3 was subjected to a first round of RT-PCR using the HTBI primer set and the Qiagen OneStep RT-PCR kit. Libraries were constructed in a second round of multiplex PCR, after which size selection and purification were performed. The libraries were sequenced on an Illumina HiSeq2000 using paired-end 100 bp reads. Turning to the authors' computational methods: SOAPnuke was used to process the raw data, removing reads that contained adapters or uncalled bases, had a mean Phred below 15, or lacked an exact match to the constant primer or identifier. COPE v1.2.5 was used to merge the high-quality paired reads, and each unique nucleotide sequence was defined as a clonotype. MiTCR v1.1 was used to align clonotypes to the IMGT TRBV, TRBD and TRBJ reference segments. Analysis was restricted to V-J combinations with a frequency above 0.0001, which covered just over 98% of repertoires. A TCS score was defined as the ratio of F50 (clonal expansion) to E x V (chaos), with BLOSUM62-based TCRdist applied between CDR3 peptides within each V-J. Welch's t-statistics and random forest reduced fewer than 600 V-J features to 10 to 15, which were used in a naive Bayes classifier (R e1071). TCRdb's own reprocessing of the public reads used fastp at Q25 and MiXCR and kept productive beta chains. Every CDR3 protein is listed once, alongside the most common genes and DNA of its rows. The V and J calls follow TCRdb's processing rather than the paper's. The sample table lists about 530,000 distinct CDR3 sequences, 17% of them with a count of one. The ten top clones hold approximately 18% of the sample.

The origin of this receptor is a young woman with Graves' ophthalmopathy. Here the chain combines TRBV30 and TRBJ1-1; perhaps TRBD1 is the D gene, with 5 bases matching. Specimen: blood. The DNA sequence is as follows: TGTGCCTGGAGTTTTGGGACTGAGAACACTGAAGCTTTCTTT. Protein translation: CAWSFGTENTEAFF.